This note documents a single T cell receptor (beta chain) sequence. The antigen is unknown. The germline V gene has CDR1 MNHNS and CDR2 SASEGT. This CDR3 contains 15 residues. The data belong to a study of monozygotic twins with inflammatory bowel disease. Study observations and caveats: Evidence did not back any single strong signal or clonotype linked to IBD. Patient repertoire variability may have increased through differing immunosuppressive treatments. The study found lower TCRbeta diversity (inverse Simpson) in IBD patients than in healthy co-twins.

TCRdb re-analyzed the 5' RACE reads; it lists each CDR3 protein once, without DNA. This sample contains 110,000 to 150,000 distinct CDR3 sequences. J is TRBJ1-1 and V is TRBV6-1; the TCRdb D gene call, TRBD1, has no DNA to confirm it. The source is a human donor with ulcerative colitis or Crohn's disease, or a healthy co-twin of an affected twin (not recorded which). The sequencing input was blood. CDR3 sequence reads: CASSAKTGHDTEAFF.